This record concerns one T cell receptor (beta chain) sequence. Germline V CDR1 and CDR2: SGHDT, YYEEEE. The V end lost 4 bases, the J end lost 3 bases, and 7 bases lay between the germline ends. This CDR3 spans 12 amino acids. This sample is part of a study of blood T cell repertoires in COVID-19. At the level of the study: Sites in the United States, Italy and Spain provided acute and convalescent COVID-19 samples. In each case, the material was cDNA or gDNA derived from T cells, B-cell-depleted T cells, or PBMCs.

Profiling relied on immunoSEQ multiplex PCR, and the TCRdb table lists in-frame clones only, not all of them. This sample has 410,000 or so clones; 75% to 90% occur once, and the top ten carry 1.4%. Specimen: peripheral blood. V and J are TRBV5-6 and TRBJ1-2, with a possible D match to TRBD1 (5 bases). The TCR sequence derives from a woman aged 30 to 39 with active or convalescent COVID-19. The CDR3 here is CASSPGDYGYTF. The DNA for the CDR3 is TGTGCCAGCAGCCCGGGGGACTATGGCTACACCTTC.